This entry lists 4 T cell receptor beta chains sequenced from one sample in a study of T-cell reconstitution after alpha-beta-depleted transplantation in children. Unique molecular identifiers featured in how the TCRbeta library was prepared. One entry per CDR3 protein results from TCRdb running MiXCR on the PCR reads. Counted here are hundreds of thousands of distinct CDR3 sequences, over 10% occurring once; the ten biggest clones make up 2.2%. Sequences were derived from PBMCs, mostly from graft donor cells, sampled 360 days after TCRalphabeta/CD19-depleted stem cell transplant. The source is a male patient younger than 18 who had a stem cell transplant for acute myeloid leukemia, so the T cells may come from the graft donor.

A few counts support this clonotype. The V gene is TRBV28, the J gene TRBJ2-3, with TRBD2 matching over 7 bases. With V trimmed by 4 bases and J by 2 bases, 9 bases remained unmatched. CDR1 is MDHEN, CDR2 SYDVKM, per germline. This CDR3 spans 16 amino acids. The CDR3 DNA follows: TGTGCCAGCAGTTCGCTCGGGGGGAGAGACACAGATACGCAGTATTTT. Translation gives CASSSLGGRDTDTQYF.

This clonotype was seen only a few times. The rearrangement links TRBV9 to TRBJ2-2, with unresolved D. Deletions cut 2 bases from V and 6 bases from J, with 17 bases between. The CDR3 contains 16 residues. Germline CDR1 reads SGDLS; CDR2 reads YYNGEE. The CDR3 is CASSVVVGSKAGELFF. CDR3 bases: TGTGCCAGCAGCGTGGTCGTAGGGTCGAAGGCCGGGGAGCTGTTTTTT. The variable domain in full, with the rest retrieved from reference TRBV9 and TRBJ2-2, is DSGVTQTPKHLITATGQRVTLRCSPRSGDLSVYWYQQSLDQGLQFLIQYYNGEERAKGNILERFSAQQFPDLHSELNLSSLELGDSALYFCASSVVVGSKAGELFFGEGSRLTVL.

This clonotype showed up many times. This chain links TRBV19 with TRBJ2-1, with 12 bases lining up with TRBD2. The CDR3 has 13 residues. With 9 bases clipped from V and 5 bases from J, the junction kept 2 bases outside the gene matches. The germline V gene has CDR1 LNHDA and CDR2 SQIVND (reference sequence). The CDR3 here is CASGLAGNNEQFF. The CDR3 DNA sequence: TGTGCCAGCGGACTAGCGGGGAACAATGAGCAGTTCTTC.

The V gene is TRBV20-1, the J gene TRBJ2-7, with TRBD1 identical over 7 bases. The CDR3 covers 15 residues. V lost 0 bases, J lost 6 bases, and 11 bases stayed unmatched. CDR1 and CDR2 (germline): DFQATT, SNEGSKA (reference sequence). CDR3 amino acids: CSARDLRQGVFEQYF. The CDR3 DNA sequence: TGCAGTGCTAGAGATCTTCGACAGGGAGTTTTCGAGCAGTACTTC.